This T cell receptor (beta chain) was observed in a study of cytotoxic CD8 clonotypes in ibrutinib-treated CLL. Looking at the study overall: Patients gave response samples after a median around twelve months of treatment, range 6 to 36.

Here immunoSEQ multiplex PCR was the method, and the copy in TCRdb shows in-frame clones only, minus some. The sample gives 11,000 to 15,000 clones, 50% to 75% of which show up once; 35% to 50% is in the top ten. The CDR3 has 13 amino acids. V usage is TRBV12-2 and J usage is TRBJ2-7; the D segment call TRBD2 is taken from the table without a DNA check. TRBV12-2 is an annotated pseudogene. This specimen consisted of PBMCs, obtained before ibrutinib treatment. This TCR was recovered from a human donor with chronic lymphocytic leukemia. The CDR3 nucleotides read TGTGCAAGTCGCCCGAGATGTGTTTACGAGCAGTACTTC. This sequence encodes CASRPRCVYEQYF.